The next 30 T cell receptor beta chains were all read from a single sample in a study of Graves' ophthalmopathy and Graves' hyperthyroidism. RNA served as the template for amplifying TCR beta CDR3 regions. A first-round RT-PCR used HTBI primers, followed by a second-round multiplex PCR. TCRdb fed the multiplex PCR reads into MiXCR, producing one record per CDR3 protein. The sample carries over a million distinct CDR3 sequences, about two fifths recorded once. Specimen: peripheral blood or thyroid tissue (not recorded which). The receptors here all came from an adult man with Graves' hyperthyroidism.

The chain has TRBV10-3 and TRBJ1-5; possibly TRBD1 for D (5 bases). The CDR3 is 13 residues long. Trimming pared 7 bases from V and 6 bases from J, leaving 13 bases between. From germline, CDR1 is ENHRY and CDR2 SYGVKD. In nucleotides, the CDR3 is TGTGCCATCAAGCGGGGGGAAGGTCAGCCCCAGCATTTT. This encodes CAIKRGEGQPQHF.

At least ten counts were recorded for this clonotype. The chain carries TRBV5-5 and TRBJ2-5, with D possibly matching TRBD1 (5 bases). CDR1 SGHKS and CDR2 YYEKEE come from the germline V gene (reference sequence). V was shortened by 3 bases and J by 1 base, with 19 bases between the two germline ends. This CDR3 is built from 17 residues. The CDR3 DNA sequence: TGTGCCAGCAGCTCGGGCCTGTCCGGACACTTCCAAGAGACCCAGTACTTC. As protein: CASSSGLSGHFQETQYF.

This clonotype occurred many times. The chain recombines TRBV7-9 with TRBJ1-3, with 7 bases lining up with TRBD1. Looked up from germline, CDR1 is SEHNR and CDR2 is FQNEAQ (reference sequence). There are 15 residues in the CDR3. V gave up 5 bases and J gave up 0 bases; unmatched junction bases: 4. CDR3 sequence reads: CASSVQGLSGNTIYF. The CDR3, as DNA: TGTGCCAGCAGCGTACAGGGGCTCTCTGGAAACACCATATATTTT.

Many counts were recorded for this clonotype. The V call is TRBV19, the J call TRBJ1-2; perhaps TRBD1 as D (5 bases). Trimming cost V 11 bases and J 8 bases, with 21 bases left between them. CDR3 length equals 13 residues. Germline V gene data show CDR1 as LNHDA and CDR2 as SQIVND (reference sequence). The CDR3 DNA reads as TGTGCCTGCTCCTCGGACGGCTCAGGGGGCTACACCTTC. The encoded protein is CACSSDGSGGYTF.

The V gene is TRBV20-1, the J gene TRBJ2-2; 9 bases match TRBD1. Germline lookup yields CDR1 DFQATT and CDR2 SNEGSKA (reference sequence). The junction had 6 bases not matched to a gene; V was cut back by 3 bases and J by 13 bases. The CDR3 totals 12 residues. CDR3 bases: TGCAGTGCTAGCAGGGAGGACAGGGGGCTGTTTTTT. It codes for CSASREDRGLFF.

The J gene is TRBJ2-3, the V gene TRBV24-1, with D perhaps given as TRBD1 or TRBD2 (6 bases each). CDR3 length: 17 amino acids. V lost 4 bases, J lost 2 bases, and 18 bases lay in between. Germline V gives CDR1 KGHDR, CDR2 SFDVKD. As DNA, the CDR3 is TGTGCCACCAGTGAATTAGGACGGCGGGACAACACAGATACGCAGTATTTT. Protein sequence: CATSELGRRDNTDTQYF.

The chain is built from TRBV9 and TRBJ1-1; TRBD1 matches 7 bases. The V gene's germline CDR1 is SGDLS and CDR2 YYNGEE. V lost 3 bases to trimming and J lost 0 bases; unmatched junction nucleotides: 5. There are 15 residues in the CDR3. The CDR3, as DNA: TGTGCCAGCAGCGAACAGGGGTCCATGAACACTGAAGCTTTCTTT. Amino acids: CASSEQGSMNTEAFF.

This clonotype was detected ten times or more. DNA for the CDR3: TGTGCCATACAGAGCTCCTACGAGCAGTACTTC. This codes for CAIQSSYEQYF. The chain employs TRBV2 and TRBJ2-7; no clear D gene. Germline V gene lookup returns CDR1 SNHLY and CDR2 FYNNEI. V lost 10 bases, J lost 0 bases, and 7 bases lay in between. The CDR3 contains 11 residues.

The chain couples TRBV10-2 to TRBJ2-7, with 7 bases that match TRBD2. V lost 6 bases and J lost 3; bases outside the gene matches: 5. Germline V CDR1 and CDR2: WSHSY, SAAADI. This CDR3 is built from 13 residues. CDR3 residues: CASSQRTSYEQYF. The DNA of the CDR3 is TGCGCCAGCAGCCAGAGGACTAGCTACGAGCAGTACTTC.

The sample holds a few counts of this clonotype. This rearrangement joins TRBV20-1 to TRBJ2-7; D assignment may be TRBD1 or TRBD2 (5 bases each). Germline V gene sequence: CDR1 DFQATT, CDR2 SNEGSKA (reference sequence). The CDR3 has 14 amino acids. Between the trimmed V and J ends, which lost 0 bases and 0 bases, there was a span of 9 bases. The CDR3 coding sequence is TGCAGTGCTAGAGATTTCGGGACCTCCTACGAGCAGTACTTC. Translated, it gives CSARDFGTSYEQYF.

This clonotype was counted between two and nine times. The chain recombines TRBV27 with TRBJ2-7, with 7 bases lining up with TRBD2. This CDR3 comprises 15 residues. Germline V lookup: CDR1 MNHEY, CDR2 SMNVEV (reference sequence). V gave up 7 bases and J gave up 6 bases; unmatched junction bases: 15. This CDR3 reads CASTPSPGLVGEQYF. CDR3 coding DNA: TGTGCCAGCACGCCATCCCCTGGACTAGTAGGCGAGCAGTACTTC.

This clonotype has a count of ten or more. This CDR3 reads CASEVQGNNSPLHF. The DNA of the CDR3 is TGTGCCAGCGAAGTACAGGGAAACAATTCACCCCTCCACTTT. The chain uses TRBV7-2 and TRBJ1-6, with D possibly TRBD1 on 6 matching bases. CDR3 length: 14 residues. V lost 8 bases, J lost 7 bases, and 15 bases lay in between. Germline V CDR1 and CDR2: SGHTA, FQGNSA. Drawing the rest from reference TRBV7-2 and TRBJ1-6, the complete variable domain is GAGVSQSPSNKVTEKGKDVELRCDPISGHTALYWYRQSLGQGLEFLIYFQGNSAPDKSGLPSDRFSAERTGGSVSTLTIQRTQQEDSAVYLCASEVQGNNSPLHFGNGTRLTVT.

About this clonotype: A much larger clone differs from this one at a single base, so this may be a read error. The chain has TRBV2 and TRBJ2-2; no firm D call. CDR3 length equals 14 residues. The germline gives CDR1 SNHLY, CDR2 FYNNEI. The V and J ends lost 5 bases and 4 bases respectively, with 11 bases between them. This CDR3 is CASSLDGVTGELFF. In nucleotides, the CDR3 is TGTGCCAGCAGTTTAGACGGAGTCACCGGGGAGCTGTTTTTT.

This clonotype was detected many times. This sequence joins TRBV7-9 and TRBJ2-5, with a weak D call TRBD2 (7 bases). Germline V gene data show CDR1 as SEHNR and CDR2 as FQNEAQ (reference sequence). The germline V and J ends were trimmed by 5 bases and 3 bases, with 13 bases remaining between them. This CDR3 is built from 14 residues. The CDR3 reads CASSMRGGEETQYF. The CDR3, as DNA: TGTGCCAGCAGCATGAGAGGGGGGGAAGAGACCCAGTACTTC.

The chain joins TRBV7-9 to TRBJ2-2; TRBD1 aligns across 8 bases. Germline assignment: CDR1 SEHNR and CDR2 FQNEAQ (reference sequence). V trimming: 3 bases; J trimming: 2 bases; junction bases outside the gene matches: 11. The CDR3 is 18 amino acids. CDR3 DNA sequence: TGTGCCAGCAGCTTTTTCTGGACGGACAGGGAAAACACCGGGGAGCTGTTTTTT. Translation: CASSFFWTDRENTGELFF.

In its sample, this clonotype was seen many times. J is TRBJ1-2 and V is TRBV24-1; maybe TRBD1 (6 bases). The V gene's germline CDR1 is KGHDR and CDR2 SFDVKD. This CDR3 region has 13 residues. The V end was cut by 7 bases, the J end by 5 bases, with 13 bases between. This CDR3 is CATSTGSEYGYTF. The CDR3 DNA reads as TGTGCCACCAGCACAGGGTCCGAATATGGCTACACCTTC.

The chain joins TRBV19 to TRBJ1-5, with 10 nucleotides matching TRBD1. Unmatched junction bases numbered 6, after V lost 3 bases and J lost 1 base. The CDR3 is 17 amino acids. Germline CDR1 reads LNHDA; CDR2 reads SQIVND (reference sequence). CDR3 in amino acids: CASSIETGGPSNQPQHF. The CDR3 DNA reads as TGTGCCAGTAGTATCGAGACAGGGGGCCCGAGCAATCAGCCCCAGCATTTT.

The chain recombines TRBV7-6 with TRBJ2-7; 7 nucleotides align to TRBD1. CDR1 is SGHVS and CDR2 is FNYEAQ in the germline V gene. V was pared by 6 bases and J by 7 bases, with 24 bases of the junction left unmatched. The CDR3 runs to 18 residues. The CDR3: CASSALERQGVRSGEQYF. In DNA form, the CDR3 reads TGTGCCAGCAGTGCCTTGGAGCGGCAGGGGGTGCGATCGGGGGAGCAGTACTTC.

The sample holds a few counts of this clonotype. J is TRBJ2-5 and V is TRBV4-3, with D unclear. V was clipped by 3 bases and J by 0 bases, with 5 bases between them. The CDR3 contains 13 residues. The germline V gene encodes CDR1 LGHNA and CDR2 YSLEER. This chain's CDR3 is CASSHPNQETQYF. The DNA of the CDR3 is TGCGCCAGCAGCCATCCTAACCAAGAGACCCAGTACTTC.

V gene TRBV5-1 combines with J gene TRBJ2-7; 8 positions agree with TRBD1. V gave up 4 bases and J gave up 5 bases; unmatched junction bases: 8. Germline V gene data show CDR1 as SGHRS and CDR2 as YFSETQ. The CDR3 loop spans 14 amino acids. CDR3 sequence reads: CASSPFDRGDEQYF. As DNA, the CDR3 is TGCGCCAGCAGCCCCTTCGACAGGGGCGACGAGCAGTACTTC.

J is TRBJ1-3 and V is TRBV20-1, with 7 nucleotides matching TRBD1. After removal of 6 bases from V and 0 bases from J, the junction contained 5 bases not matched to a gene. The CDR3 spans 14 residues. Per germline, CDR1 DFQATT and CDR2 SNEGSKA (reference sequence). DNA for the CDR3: TGCAGTGCGGCGGACAGGATCTCTGGAAACACCATATATTTT. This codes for CSAADRISGNTIYF.

The chain's CDR3 is CASSSPGQGGYEQYF. In DNA form, the CDR3 reads TGTGCCAGCAGTTCGCCGGGACAGGGAGGGTACGAGCAGTACTTC. This rearrangement joins TRBV28 to TRBJ2-7, with 9 bases that match TRBD1. Trimming took 4 bases from V and 4 from J; bases not matched to a gene: 8. The CDR3 extends over 15 amino acids. Germline V gene sequence: CDR1 MDHEN, CDR2 SYDVKM.

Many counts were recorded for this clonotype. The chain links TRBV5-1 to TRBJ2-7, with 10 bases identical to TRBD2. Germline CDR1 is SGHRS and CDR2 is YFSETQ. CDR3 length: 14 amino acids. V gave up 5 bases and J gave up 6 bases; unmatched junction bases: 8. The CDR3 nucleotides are TGCGCCAGCAGGCCAGCGGGAGGGCCCGGCGAGCAGTACTTC. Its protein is CASRPAGGPGEQYF. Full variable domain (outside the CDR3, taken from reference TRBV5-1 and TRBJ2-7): KAGVTQTPRYLIKTRGQQVTLSCSPISGHRSVSWYQQTPGQGLQFLFEYFSETQRNKGNFPGRFSGRQFSNSRSEMNVSTLELGDSALYLCASRPAGGPGEQYFGPGTRLTVT.

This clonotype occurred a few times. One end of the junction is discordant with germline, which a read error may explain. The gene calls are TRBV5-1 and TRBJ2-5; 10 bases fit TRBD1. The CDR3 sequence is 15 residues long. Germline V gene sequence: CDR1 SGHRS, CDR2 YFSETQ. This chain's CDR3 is CASSRTGQGKQTQYF. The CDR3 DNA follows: TGTGCCAGCAGCAGGACGGGACAGGGGAAACAGACCCAGTACTTC.

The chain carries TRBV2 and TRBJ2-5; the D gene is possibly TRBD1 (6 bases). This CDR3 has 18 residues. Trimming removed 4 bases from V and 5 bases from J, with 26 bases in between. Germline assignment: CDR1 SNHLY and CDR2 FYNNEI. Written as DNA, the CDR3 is TGTGCCAGCAGTGTGGGACATTCGGGTGACCTTCTTTGGGAGACCCAGTACTTC. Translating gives CASSVGHSGDLLWETQYF.

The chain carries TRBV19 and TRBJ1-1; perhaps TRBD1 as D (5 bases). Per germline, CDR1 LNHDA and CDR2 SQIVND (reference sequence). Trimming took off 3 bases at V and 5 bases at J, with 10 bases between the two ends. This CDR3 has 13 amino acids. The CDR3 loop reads CASSIPDITEAFF. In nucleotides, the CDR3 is TGTGCCAGTAGTATCCCGGACATAACTGAAGCTTTCTTT.

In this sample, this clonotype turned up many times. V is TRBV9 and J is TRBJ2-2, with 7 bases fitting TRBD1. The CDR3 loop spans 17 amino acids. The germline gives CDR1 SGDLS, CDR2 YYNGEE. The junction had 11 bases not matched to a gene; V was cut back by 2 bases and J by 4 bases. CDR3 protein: CASSVKINRGSTGELFF. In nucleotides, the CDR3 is TGTGCCAGCAGCGTTAAGATAAACAGGGGTAGCACCGGGGAGCTGTTTTTT. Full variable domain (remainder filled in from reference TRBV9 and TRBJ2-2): DSGVTQTPKHLITATGQRVTLRCSPRSGDLSVYWYQQSLDQGLQFLIQYYNGEERAKGNILERFSAQQFPDLHSELNLSSLELGDSALYFCASSVKINRGSTGELFFGEGSRLTVL.

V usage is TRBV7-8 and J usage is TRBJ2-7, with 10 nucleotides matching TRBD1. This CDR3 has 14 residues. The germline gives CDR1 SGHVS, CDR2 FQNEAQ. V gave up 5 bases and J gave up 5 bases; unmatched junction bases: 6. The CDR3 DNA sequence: TGTGCCAGCAGCGGACCGGGACAGGGGAACGAGCAGTACTTC. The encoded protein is CASSGPGQGNEQYF.

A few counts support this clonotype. CDR3 sequence reads: CASNRGEFSGNTIYF. The CDR3 DNA follows: TGTGCCAGCAACCGAGGTGAATTCTCTGGAAACACCATATATTTT. V and J are TRBV6-1 and TRBJ1-3; D uncertain. CDR1 is MNHNS, CDR2 SASEGT, per germline. The CDR3 length is 15 residues. Trimming pared 7 bases from V and 0 bases from J, leaving 13 bases between.

The CDR3 DNA is TGTGCCAGCAGCTTGCCGGGGATTGGCTCCTACGAGCAGTACTTC. This codes for CASSLPGIGSYEQYF. This rearrangement joins TRBV5-8 to TRBJ2-7, with D possibly matching TRBD2 (5 bases). CDR1 is SGHTS and CDR2 is YDEGEE in the germline V gene. Trimming pared 1 base from V and 0 bases from J, leaving 11 bases between. The CDR3 covers 15 residues.